The 6 T cell receptor beta chains in this list originate from one sample, sequenced in a study of cytomegalovirus exposure and HLA in healthy donors (dated by TCRdb to 2016 to 2017). Receptor libraries were prepared by the immunoSEQ multiplex PCR assay. Imported from immuneACCESS, the table was reduced by TCRdb to in-frame sequences with V and J called. These copies leave out some clones; in studies compared against another copy, an unresolved V gene accounts for under half, and the cause of the remainder is not known. This sample comprises some 170,000 clones, about 87% of them detected only once. The ten largest clones add up to roughly 1.5% of the sample. The sequenced sample consisted of PBMCs. The receptors shown here come from a woman younger than 45 in good health and CMV-seronegative.

The J gene is TRBJ1-4, the V gene TRBV6-5; 8 bases line up with TRBD1. V was pared by 6 bases and J by 6 bases, with 9 bases of the junction left unmatched. CDR3 length equals 15 residues. The germline gives CDR1 MNHEY, CDR2 SVGAGI. CDR3 loop: CASSLRGQGHEKLFF. CDR3 bases: TGTGCCAGCAGCCTCCGAGGACAGGGCCATGAAAAACTGTTTTTT.

The chain joins TRBV4-1 to TRBJ2-2, with 10 bases that match TRBD2. Trimming at V came to 1 base and at J to 1 base, leaving 6 bases not matched to a gene. This CDR3 spans 18 amino acids. Germline CDR1 MGHRA, CDR2 YSYEKL. The CDR3 nucleotides read TGCGCCAGCAGCCAAGTCCTAGCGGGGGAAGGGAACACCGGGGAGCTGTTTTTT. It yields the protein CASSQVLAGEGNTGELFF.

The chain couples TRBV7-9 to TRBJ1-5; TRBD1 might be the D (6 bases). The V gene lost 3 bases and the J gene lost 2 bases, with 20 bases spanning the gap. CDR3 size: 18 residues. Germline V gene data show CDR1 as SEHNR and CDR2 as FQNEAQ (reference sequence). The CDR3 is CASSFSRNRDGGNQPQHF. CDR3 sequence (DNA): TGTGCCAGCAGCTTTTCCCGGAACAGGGATGGAGGCAATCAGCCCCAGCATTTT.

This chain uses TRBV5-1 with TRBJ2-7; TRBD1 is a possible D gene (6 bases). This CDR3 is 15 amino acids long. V was pared by 0 bases and J by 2 bases, with 12 bases between. Germline V CDR1 and CDR2: SGHRS, YFSETQ. The CDR3 DNA reads TGCGCCAGCAGCTTGGAATCAGGGGTAACCTACGAGCAGTACTTC. Translated, it gives CASSLESGVTYEQYF.

The chain couples TRBV6-1 to TRBJ1-3, with 7 bases that match TRBD1. The CDR3 consists of 15 residues. With V trimmed by 6 bases and J by 0 bases, 5 bases remained unmatched. Germline CDR1 is MNHNS and CDR2 is SASEGT. DNA of the CDR3: TGTGCCAGCAGCACAGGGGCGTCCTCTGGAAACACCATATATTTT. It specifies CASSTGASSGNTIYF.

The chain carries TRBV7-8 and TRBJ1-1; 11 bases match TRBD1. The V gene end was trimmed by 5 bases and the J gene end by 5 bases; junction bases not matched to a gene: 7. The CDR3 has 15 amino acids. CDR1 is SGHVS, CDR2 FQNEAQ, per germline. The CDR3 loop is CASSAGTGGWTEAFF. The DNA of the CDR3 is TGTGCCAGCAGCGCGGGGACAGGGGGATGGACTGAAGCTTTCTTT.